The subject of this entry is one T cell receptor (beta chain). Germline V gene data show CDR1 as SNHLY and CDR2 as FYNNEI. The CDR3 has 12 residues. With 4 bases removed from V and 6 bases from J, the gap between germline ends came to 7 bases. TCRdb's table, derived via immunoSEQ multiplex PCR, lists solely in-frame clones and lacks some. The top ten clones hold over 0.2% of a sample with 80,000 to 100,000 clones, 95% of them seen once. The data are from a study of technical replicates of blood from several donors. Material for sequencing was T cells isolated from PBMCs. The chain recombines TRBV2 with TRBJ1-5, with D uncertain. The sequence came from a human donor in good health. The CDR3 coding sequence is TGTGCCAGCAGTGGTTTGGCTCAGCCCCAGCATTTT. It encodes CASSGLAQPQHF. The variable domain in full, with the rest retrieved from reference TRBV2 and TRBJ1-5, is EPEVTQTPSHQVTQMGQEVILRCVPISNHLYFYWYRQILGQKVEFLVSFYNNEISEKSEIFDDQFSVERPDGSNFTLKIRSTKLEDSAMYFCASSGLAQPQHFGDGTRLSIL.